Shown below are 30 T cell receptor beta chains from a single sample sequenced in a study of CD8 T cells in ankylosing spondylitis. TCRdb ran MiXCR on the 5' RACE reads and lists one entry per CDR3 protein. The data contain around 28,000 distinct CDR3 sequences, 30% of them singletons. Material: synovial fluid, either unsorted or a sorted T cell fraction (not recorded which). These TCRs come from a male donor with ankylosing spondylitis.

The CDR3 loop is CASSIPGGTEAFF. Written as DNA, the CDR3 is TGTGCCAGTAGTATACCGGGTGGGACTGAAGCTTTCTTT. This chain connects TRBV19 to TRBJ1-1; D is unclear. The CDR3 is made up of 13 amino acids. The V end lost 2 bases, the J end lost 5 bases, and 9 bases lay between the germline ends. Looked up from germline, CDR1 is LNHDA and CDR2 is SQIVND (reference sequence).

The V and J genes are TRBV20-1 and TRBJ2-1; 10 bases line up with TRBD2. Trimming removed 6 bases from V and 8 bases from J; junction bases left unmatched: 19. The CDR3 has 17 residues. Germline loops: CDR1 DFQATT, CDR2 SNEGSKA (reference sequence). The CDR3 DNA is TGCAGTGCCTCACACGACACAGGGCTAGCGGGAGCGTATGAGCAGTTCTTC. It is translated as CSASHDTGLAGAYEQFF.

In this sample, this clonotype turned up many times. This chain links TRBV11-2 with TRBJ2-3; D not resolved. CDR3 size: 12 residues. V dropped 7 bases and J dropped 4 bases, with 9 bases sitting between them. CDR1 and CDR2 (germline): SGHAT, FQNNGV. The CDR3 bases are TGTGCCAGCACCCACCGTCCAGATACGCAGTATTTT. Translating it yields CASTHRPDTQYF.

The sample holds many counts of this clonotype. The chain is built from TRBV27 and TRBJ2-1; 9 bases align to TRBD2. The V segment lost 8 bases and the J segment 8 bases; nucleotides outside the gene matches: 13. Germline V lookup: CDR1 MNHEY, CDR2 SMNVEV (reference sequence). This CDR3 contains 15 residues. The CDR3 DNA reads as TGTGCCAGCGGAGTCTTGGGACTAGCAGGAGATGAGCAGTTCTTC. This gives the protein CASGVLGLAGDEQFF.

This rearrangement joins TRBV6-1 to TRBJ2-1; tentative D call: TRBD1 (5 bases). This CDR3 has 14 amino acids. With 4 bases removed from V and 2 bases from J, the gap between germline ends came to 9 bases. Germline V gives CDR1 MNHNS, CDR2 SASEGT. Here the CDR3 reads CASSVWGAYNEQFF. CDR3 nucleotide sequence: TGTGCCAGCAGTGTCTGGGGCGCCTACAATGAGCAGTTCTTC.

This clonotype was detected many times. The V call is TRBV11-3, the J call TRBJ2-3, with D perhaps matching TRBD1 (5 bases). With 0 bases removed from V and 4 bases from J, the gap between germline ends came to 5 bases. The CDR3 is 13 amino acids. Germline loops: CDR1 SGHNT, CDR2 YENEEA. This chain's CDR3 is CASSLEGADTQYF. The CDR3 DNA reads as TGTGCCAGCAGCTTAGAAGGGGCAGATACGCAGTATTTT.

DNA of the CDR3: TGCGCCAGCCAGCAGGGAAGTGGTGAAGCTTTCTTT. Protein sequence: CASQQGSGEAFF. The chain couples TRBV4-1 to TRBJ1-1; the D gene is possibly TRBD1 (5 bases). Trimming cost V 8 bases and J 7 bases, with 14 bases left between them. This CDR3 is built from 12 residues. Germline values: CDR1 MGHRA, CDR2 YSYEKL.

J is TRBJ2-1 and V is TRBV29-1, with D possibly being TRBD1 (5 bases). The CDR3 extends over 13 amino acids. V was cut by 2 bases and J by 10 bases, with 15 bases left in between. CDR1 SQVTM and CDR2 ANQGSEA come from the germline V gene. This CDR3 is CSVERGLPGEQFF. The CDR3 DNA reads as TGCAGCGTTGAAAGGGGCCTTCCCGGGGAGCAGTTCTTC.

This clonotype was seen many times. The CDR3 nucleotides are TGTGCCAGCAGCCCTAACTCCGGGACCGGGACAGATACGCAGTATTTT. As protein: CASSPNSGTGTDTQYF. V and J are TRBV6-1 and TRBJ2-3, with D perhaps given as TRBD1 or TRBD2 (5 bases each). V gave up 6 bases and J gave up 3 bases, with 19 bases separating them. The germline CDR1 and CDR2 sequences are MNHNS and SASEGT. The length of the CDR3 is 16 residues.

This chain connects TRBV11-2 to TRBJ1-2; tentatively, D is TRBD1 (5 bases). The CDR3 consists of 13 residues. V was clipped by 3 bases and J by 7 bases, with 12 bases between them. CDR1 and CDR2 (germline): SGHAT, FQNNGV. CDR3 bases: TGTGCCAGCAGCTTTGCTGGGGCGAGTGGCTACACCTTC. This gives the protein CASSFAGASGYTF.

This chain uses TRBV7-4 with TRBJ2-3; D is perhaps TRBD1 (5 bases). The germline gives CDR1 SGHVT, CDR2 SQSDAQ. CDR3 length: 15 residues. Trimming took 5 bases from V and 2 from J, leaving 14 bases between them. The CDR3 region is CASSAGWKITDTQYF. The CDR3 bases are TGTGCCAGCAGCGCAGGGTGGAAAATCACAGATACGCAGTATTTT.

V is TRBV5-6 and J is TRBJ1-1, with D possibly being TRBD1 (5 bases). The CDR3 consists of 13 residues. CDR1 is SGHDT and CDR2 is YYEEEE in the germline V gene. V was trimmed by 4 bases and J by 4 bases, leaving 11 bases between them. The CDR3 DNA sequence: TGTGCCAGCAGCGCCCTGGGGGGCACTGAAGCTTTCTTT. It specifies CASSALGGTEAFF.

In this sample, this clonotype turned up a few times. The rearrangement uses TRBV3-1 and TRBJ2-2; D unresolved. Germline V gene lookup returns CDR1 LGHDT and CDR2 YNNKEL (reference sequence). V lost 0 bases and J 2 bases, leaving 10 bases between the germline ends. The CDR3 consists of 16 residues. The CDR3 nucleotides are TGTGCCAGCAGCCAAGAGTGGGGAATAAACACCGGGGAGCTGTTTTTT. Translated: CASSQEWGINTGELFF.

The genes are TRBV20-1 and TRBJ2-1, with a possible D match to TRBD2 (5 bases). The germline CDR1 and CDR2 sequences are DFQATT and SNEGSKA (reference sequence). The CDR3 length is 12 residues. V was cut by 4 bases and J by 9 bases, with 13 bases left in between. CDR3 amino acids: CSATTGEVEQFF. The CDR3 nucleotides read TGCAGTGCTACGACCGGGGAAGTTGAGCAGTTCTTC.

Notes on this clonotype: This may be a read error: a much more frequent sequence differs by one nucleotide. The chain uses TRBV4-2 and TRBJ2-3; possibly TRBD1 for D (5 bases). CDR1 and CDR2 (germline): LGHNA, YNFKEQ. The CDR3 has 13 amino acids. The CDR3 DNA reads as TGTGCCAGCAGCCAAGGTATAGGGGATATGCAGTATTTT. Translated: CASSQGIGDMQYF.

This clonotype was observed at least ten times. The chain carries TRBV12-3 or TRBV12-4 and TRBJ2-7; D not resolved. There are 12 residues in the CDR3. Trimming cost V 2 bases and J 6 bases, with 8 bases left between them. The CDR3 nucleotides read TGTGCCAGCAGTTTAAAGGGAAGCGAGCAGTACGTC. This gives the protein CASSLKGSEQYV.

There are many counts of this clonotype. The chain uses TRBV19 and TRBJ2-1; no definite D call. Between the trimmed V and J ends, which lost 3 bases and 0 bases, there was a span of 12 bases. The CDR3 extends over 16 amino acids. Germline V gene lookup returns CDR1 LNHDA and CDR2 SQIVND (reference sequence). CDR3 bases: TGTGCCAGTAGTATCGACGAGATTAGCTCCTACAATGAGCAGTTCTTC. Translated: CASSIDEISSYNEQFF. Variable domain in full (rest from reference TRBV19 and TRBJ2-1): DGGITQSPKYLFRKEGQNVTLSCEQNLNHDAMYWYRQDPGQGLRLIYYSQIVNDFQKGDIAEGYSVSREKKESFPLTVTSAQKNPTAFYLCASSIDEISSYNEQFFGPGTRLTVL.

As DNA, the CDR3 is TGTGCCACCCAGACCGGGCAAGAGACCCAGTACTTC. It specifies CATQTGQETQYF. The J gene is TRBJ2-5, the V gene TRBV7-9, with D hard to call. The germline V and J ends were trimmed by 10 bases and 2 bases, with 11 bases remaining between them. The CDR3 runs 12 residues. The germline gives CDR1 SEHNR, CDR2 FQNEAQ (reference sequence).

On this clonotype: A single base separates this from a much larger clone, so it may be a read error. The V call is TRBV12-5, the J call TRBJ2-1, with D perhaps TRBD1 or TRBD2 (6 bases each). This CDR3 comprises 18 residues. Germline CDR1 and CDR2: LGHNT and FRNRAP. The CDR3 DNA is TGTGCTAGTGGTTCGGGGGCGGTTCCCGATTACTCCCACAATGAGCAGTTCTTC. Translated: CASGSGAVPDYSHNEQFF. Looking up the rest from reference TRBV12-5 and TRBJ2-1 gives the full variable domain: DARVTQTPRHKVTEMGQEVTMRCQPILGHNTVFWYRQTMMQGLELLAYFRNRAPLDDSGMPKDRFSAEMPDATLATLKIQPSEPRDSAVYFCASGSGAVPDYSHNEQFFGPGTRLTVL.

This rearrangement joins TRBV7-6 to TRBJ1-1, with a weak D call TRBD1 (5 bases). The CDR3 spans 18 residues. The germline V gene has CDR1 SGHVS and CDR2 FNYEAQ. V shed 0 bases and J shed 1 base, with 18 bases lying between them. The DNA for the CDR3 is TGTGCCAGCAGCTTAGCATATATCGGGGCAGGCCCGAACACTGAAGCTTTCTTT. Translation: CASSLAYIGAGPNTEAFF.

The chain combines TRBV10-2 with TRBJ2-1, with 9 bases identical to TRBD2. The length of the CDR3 is 16 residues. From germline, CDR1 is WSHSY and CDR2 SAAADI. Trimming at V came to 4 bases and at J to 1 base, leaving 5 bases not matched to a gene. CDR3 sequence: CASSVTSGPSYNEQFF. The CDR3 DNA is TGCGCCAGCAGTGTAACTAGCGGGCCATCCTACAATGAGCAGTTCTTC.

Sample share makes this clonotype medium-sized. V and J are TRBV20-1 and TRBJ1-1; D is unresolved. Trimming took 4 bases from V and 4 from J, leaving 10 bases between them. The CDR3 is made up of 12 amino acids. Per the germline V gene, CDR1 is DFQATT and CDR2 is SNEGSKA (reference sequence). CDR3 sequence: CSAIDPFTEAFF. In DNA form, the CDR3 reads TGCAGTGCTATCGATCCCTTCACTGAAGCTTTCTTT.

This sequence joins TRBV5-4 and TRBJ1-2; 9 bases map to TRBD1. This CDR3 is 15 amino acids long. V gave up 2 bases and J gave up 2 bases; unmatched junction bases: 4. Germline V lookup: CDR1 SGHNT, CDR2 YYREEE (reference sequence). The CDR3 region is CASSFRGQGNYGYTF. The CDR3 nucleotides read TGTGCCAGCAGCTTTCGCGGACAGGGGAACTATGGCTACACCTTC. The full variable domain, in which reference TRBV5-4 and TRBJ1-2 provide the parts outside the CDR3, is ETGVTQSPTHLIKTRGQQVTLRCSSQSGHNTVSWYQQALGQGPQFIFQYYREEENGRGNFPPRFSGLQFPNYSSELNVNALELDDSALYLCASSFRGQGNYGYTFGSGTRLTVV.

This clonotype is medium-sized in the sample. The CDR3 protein is CSARAPGTPNEQFF. CDR3 sequence (DNA): TGCAGTGCTAGAGCCCCCGGGACGCCGAATGAGCAGTTCTTC. The genes are TRBV20-1 and TRBJ2-1; D might be TRBD1 or TRBD2, each matching 5 bases. V was cut by 1 base and J by 7 bases, with 14 bases left in between. The CDR3 consists of 14 residues. Germline assignment: CDR1 DFQATT and CDR2 SNEGSKA (reference sequence).

This rearrangement joins TRBV18 to TRBJ2-6, with TRBD2 matching over 9 bases. Germline trimming cut 3 bases from V and 0 bases from J; bases unmatched to any gene: 9. This CDR3 contains 19 residues. Germline V gene data show CDR1 as KGHSH and CDR2 as LQKENI. This CDR3 is CASSPLAGAPYSGANVLTF. CDR3 bases: TGTGCCAGCTCACCCTTAGCGGGAGCCCCCTACTCTGGGGCCAACGTCCTGACTTTC.

The chain couples TRBV25-1 to TRBJ2-5, with D possibly being TRBD1 or TRBD2 (5 bases each). The V and J ends lost 1 base and 5 bases respectively, with 14 bases between them. There are 15 residues in the CDR3. Germline V gene lookup returns CDR1 MGHDK and CDR2 SYGVNS. CDR3 in DNA: TGTGCCAGCAGTGAATTGGGGGACGGTGAGGAGACCCAGTACTTC. It is translated as CASSELGDGEETQYF.

This clonotype has only a few counts. V and J are TRBV4-1 and TRBJ2-5; D remains unclear. The V gene's germline CDR1 is MGHRA and CDR2 YSYEKL. Trimming took 0 bases from V and 5 from J, leaving 10 bases between them. The CDR3 length is 14 residues. In nucleotides, the CDR3 is TGCGCCAGCAGCCAAGAGGGTGGCAGGGAGACCCAGTACTTC. It codes for CASSQEGGRETQYF.

This clonotype was recorded at least ten times. The chain has TRBV24-1 and TRBJ1-1; perhaps TRBD1 as D (6 bases). Per the germline V gene, CDR1 is KGHDR and CDR2 is SFDVKD. Trimming took off 3 bases at V and 8 bases at J, with 9 bases between the two ends. The CDR3 extends over 12 amino acids. CDR3 sequence reads: CATSDDTGEAFF. CDR3 nucleotide sequence: TGTGCCACCAGTGATGATACAGGGGAAGCTTTCTTT.

This clonotype was picked up many times. The genes are TRBV4-2 and TRBJ2-7; D may be TRBD2 (5 bases). V was shortened by 1 base and J by 6 bases, with 16 bases between the two germline ends. Germline assignment: CDR1 LGHNA and CDR2 YNFKEQ. This CDR3 has 15 amino acids. The CDR3 loop is CASSQAQSGSIEQYF. CDR3 bases: TGTGCCAGCAGCCAAGCCCAGAGCGGCTCCATCGAGCAGTACTTC.

V and J are TRBV10-3 and TRBJ2-3; no definite D call. This CDR3 spans 12 amino acids. Germline V gene data show CDR1 as ENHRY and CDR2 as SYGVKD. With 6 bases removed from V and 4 bases from J, the gap between germline ends came to 8 bases. The CDR3 is CAISDQADTQYF. As DNA, the CDR3 is TGTGCCATCAGCGACCAAGCAGATACGCAGTATTTT.